These 16 T cell receptor beta chains were all obtained from the same sample, sequenced in a study of Graves' ophthalmopathy and Graves' hyperthyroidism. Amplification of the TCR beta CDR3 regions used RNA transcripts (as template). RT-PCR with HTBI primers came first, then second-round multiplex PCR. MiXCR, run by TCRdb on the multiplex PCR reads, gives a single entry per CDR3 protein. The top ten hold around 10% of the sample, which has over a million distinct CDR3 sequences, 35% to 40% seen once. Sequencing was done on a sample of peripheral blood or thyroid tissue (not recorded which). All receptors come from an adult man with Graves' hyperthyroidism.

The J gene is TRBJ1-2, the V gene TRBV9; 7 positions match TRBD1. This CDR3 is built from 12 residues. The trim removed 4 bases at V and 7 bases at J, leaving 4 bases unmatched. The germline V gene encodes CDR1 SGDLS and CDR2 YYNGEE. CDR3 coding DNA: TGTGCCAGCAGCTACAGGACAGGTGGCTACACCTTC. As protein: CASSYRTGGYTF. The full variable domain, completed using reference TRBV9 and TRBJ1-2, is DSGVTQTPKHLITATGQRVTLRCSPRSGDLSVYWYQQSLDQGLQFLIQYYNGEERAKGNILERFSAQQFPDLHSELNLSSLELGDSALYFCASSYRTGGYTFGSGTRLTVV.

The genes are TRBV7-2 and TRBJ2-5; D may be TRBD2 (7 bases). V was cut by 6 bases and J by 4 bases, with 18 bases left in between. This CDR3 has 15 residues. CDR1 is SGHTA, CDR2 FQGNSA, per germline. Here the CDR3 reads CASRLQGGQLETQYF. DNA of the CDR3: TGTGCCAGCAGACTACAGGGAGGGCAATTAGAGACCCAGTACTTC.

CDR3 residues: CASNSGTKETQYF. The CDR3 bases are TGTGCCAGCAACTCCGGGACAAAAGAGACCCAGTACTTC. This chain joins TRBV7-9 and TRBJ2-7; tentatively, D is TRBD1 (6 bases). The J call is in doubt because the DNA end fits TRBJ2-5 better. Germline values: CDR1 SEHNR, CDR2 FQNEAQ (reference sequence). This CDR3 spans 13 amino acids.

This clonotype was detected only once. The chain has TRBV10-3 and TRBJ1-3; D is perhaps TRBD1 (5 bases). Germline V lookup: CDR1 ENHRY, CDR2 SYGVKD. The CDR3 runs 16 residues. Trimming took off 4 bases at V and 4 bases at J, with 17 bases between the two ends. In DNA form, the CDR3 reads TGTGCCATCAGTGGTTATCTAGCGGGGGTCGGAAACACCATATATTTT. It specifies CAISGYLAGVGNTIYF.

This chain uses TRBV29-1 with TRBJ2-7; TRBD1 matches at 9 bases. The CDR3 runs to 13 residues. The germline gives CDR1 SQVTM, CDR2 ANQGSEA. V was pared by 7 bases and J by 7 bases, with 11 bases of the junction left unmatched. The CDR3: CSAGTGTYNEQYF. The CDR3 bases are TGCAGCGCTGGGACAGGGACTTACAATGAGCAGTACTTC.

This clonotype was seen more than once but under ten times. The chain is built from TRBV27 and TRBJ1-6, with TRBD1 matching 10 bases. Germline CDR1 is MNHEY and CDR2 is SMNVEV (reference sequence). The CDR3 extends over 16 amino acids. With V trimmed by 5 bases and J by 10 bases, 11 bases remained unmatched. The CDR3 sequence is CASSPTSRDRGSPLHF. CDR3 bases: TGTGCCAGCAGTCCCACCTCGCGGGACAGGGGCTCACCCCTCCACTTT.

This clonotype was counted many times. The rearrangement joins TRBV10-3 to TRBJ1-1; D not resolved. The CDR3 has 13 amino acids. Per the germline V gene, CDR1 is ENHRY and CDR2 is SYGVKD. Deletions cut 7 bases from V and 2 bases from J, with 11 bases between. As DNA, the CDR3 is TGTGCCATCAAGCAGACCGGAAACACTGAAGCTTTCTTT. Protein product: CAIKQTGNTEAFF.

The chain has TRBV7-9 and TRBJ2-7; 7 positions agree with TRBD1. Germline V gene data show CDR1 as SEHNR and CDR2 as FQNEAQ (reference sequence). Trimming took 5 bases from V and 1 from J; bases not matched to a gene: 14. The CDR3 covers 17 residues. CDR3 DNA: TGTGCCAGCAGCCAGGATGGAGTGAGCAGGGGGTCCTACGAGCAGTACTTC. It codes for CASSQDGVSRGSYEQYF. Supplemented by reference TRBV7-9 and TRBJ2-7, the full variable domain reads DTGVSQNPRHKITKRGQNVTFRCDPISEHNRLYWYRQTLGQGPEFLTYFQNEAQLEKSRLLSDRFSAERPKGSFSTLEIQRTEQGDSAMYLCASSQDGVSRGSYEQYFGPGTRLTVT.

The chain joins TRBV25-1 to TRBJ2-5; D gene ambiguous. Germline V gene sequence: CDR1 MGHDK, CDR2 SYGVNS. The CDR3 sequence is 14 residues long. V dropped 4 bases and J dropped 3 bases, with 12 bases sitting between them. The CDR3 loop is CASSAPLTEETQYF. The CDR3 nucleotides are TGTGCCAGCAGTGCGCCCCTTACTGAAGAGACCCAGTACTTC.

This clonotype was picked up many times. The chain recombines TRBV29-1 with TRBJ2-7, with no clear D. The CDR3 extends over 13 amino acids. Trimming stripped 4 bases from V and 2 bases from J, with 12 bases between. Looked up from germline, CDR1 is SQVTM and CDR2 is ANQGSEA. Here the CDR3 DNA reads TGCAGCGTTGGACAATCCCCTACCTACGAGCAGTACTTC. Its protein is CSVGQSPTYEQYF.

The chain has TRBV20-1 and TRBJ2-5; D may be TRBD2 (7 bases). Trimming left V 6 bases short and J 5 bases short, with 22 bases between. The CDR3 is 15 residues long. CDR1 is DFQATT and CDR2 is SNEGSKA in the germline V gene (reference sequence). This chain's CDR3 is CSAGASGVTWETQYF. DNA for the CDR3: TGCAGTGCGGGGGCGAGCGGGGTCACATGGGAGACCCAGTACTTC.

In this sample, this clonotype turned up many times. The CDR3 loop is CASSVVPTSEQYF. CDR3 coding DNA: TGTGCCAGCAGCGTAGTCCCCACTAGCGAGCAGTACTTC. V usage is TRBV9 and J usage is TRBJ2-7, with D perhaps matching TRBD2 (5 bases). V lost 0 bases to trimming and J lost 6 bases, with 10 bases between them. Germline V gene data show CDR1 as SGDLS and CDR2 as YYNGEE. This CDR3 contains 13 residues.

The rearrangement links TRBV29-1 to TRBJ1-2, with D possibly being TRBD1 (6 bases). Trimming took off 4 bases at V and 8 bases at J, with 11 bases between the two ends. The V gene's germline CDR1 is SQVTM and CDR2 ANQGSEA. The CDR3 has 11 residues. CDR3 loop: CSVGQEGGYTF. CDR3 nucleotide sequence: TGCAGCGTTGGACAGGAGGGCGGCTACACCTTC.

A note on this clonotype: One end of the junction does not line up with germline, which may come from a read error. This chain uses TRBV7-9 with TRBJ2-7; D possibly corresponds to TRBD2 (5 bases). Germline CDR1 reads SEHNR; CDR2 reads FQNEAQ (reference sequence). This CDR3 contains 13 residues. CDR3 amino acids: CASSLTVDGELYF. Here the CDR3 DNA reads TGTGCCAGCAGCTTAACAGTCGACGGGGAGCTGTACTTC.

Of note for this clonotype: A junction end diverges from the germline sequence, so it may reflect a read error. The rearrangement uses TRBV2 and TRBJ1-2; D may be TRBD1 (6 bases). This CDR3 comprises 12 residues. Germline V gene lookup returns CDR1 SNHLY and CDR2 FYNNEI. CDR3 residues: CASRDKLSGHTF. The CDR3 region has the DNA TGTGCCAGCCGGGACAAACTCTCTGGCCACACCTTC.

V is TRBV10-2 and J is TRBJ1-1; D is ambiguous. The V gene's germline CDR1 is WSHSY and CDR2 SAAADI. CDR3 size: 14 residues. V was pared by 2 bases and J by 3 bases, with 10 bases between. CDR3 residues: CASSEDGFDTEAFF. CDR3 nucleotides: TGCGCCAGCAGTGAGGACGGCTTTGACACTGAAGCTTTCTTT.